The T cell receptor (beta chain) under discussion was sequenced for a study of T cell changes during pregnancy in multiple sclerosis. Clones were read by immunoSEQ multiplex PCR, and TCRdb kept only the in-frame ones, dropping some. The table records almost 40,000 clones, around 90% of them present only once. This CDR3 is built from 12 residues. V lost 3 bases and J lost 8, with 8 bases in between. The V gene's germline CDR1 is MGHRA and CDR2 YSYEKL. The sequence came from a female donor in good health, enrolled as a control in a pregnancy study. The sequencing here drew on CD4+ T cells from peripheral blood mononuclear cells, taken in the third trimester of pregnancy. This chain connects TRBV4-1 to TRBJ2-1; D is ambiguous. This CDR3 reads CASSHPRDEQFF. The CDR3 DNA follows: TGCGCCAGCAGCCACCCCCGAGATGAGCAGTTCTTC.